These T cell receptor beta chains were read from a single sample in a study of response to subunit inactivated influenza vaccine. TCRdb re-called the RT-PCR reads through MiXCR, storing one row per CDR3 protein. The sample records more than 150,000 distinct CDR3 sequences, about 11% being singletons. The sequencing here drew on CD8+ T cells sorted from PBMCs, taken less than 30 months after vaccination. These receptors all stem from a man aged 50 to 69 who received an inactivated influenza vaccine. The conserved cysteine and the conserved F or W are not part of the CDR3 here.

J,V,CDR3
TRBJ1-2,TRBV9,ASNGRGQNYGYT
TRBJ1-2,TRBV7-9,ASSLGIHYGYT
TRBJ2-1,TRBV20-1,SAHTGSRNEQF
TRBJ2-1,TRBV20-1,SARVLGEQF
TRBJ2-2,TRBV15,ATSRDRVTGELF
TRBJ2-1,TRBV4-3,ASSQDLADSYNEQF
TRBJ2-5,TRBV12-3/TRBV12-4,ASSLGPSGDQY
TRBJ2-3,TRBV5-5,ASSLVHSGPDTQY
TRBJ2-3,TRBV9,ASSALGQPDTQY
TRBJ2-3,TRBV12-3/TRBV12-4,ASSLFYRTTDTQY
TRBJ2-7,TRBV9,ASSVGPADEQY
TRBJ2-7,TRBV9,ASSGQGYEQY
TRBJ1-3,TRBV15,ATSRDRLGSSGNTIY
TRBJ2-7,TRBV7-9,ATQRDNSYEQY
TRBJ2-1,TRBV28,ASTRGNHEQF